This TCR beta chain is from a study of graft-versus-host responses after intestinal transplantation. Germline-derived CDR1 and CDR2 are SEHNR and FQNEAQ (reference sequence). V was clipped by 5 bases and J by 0 bases, with 17 bases between them. The CDR3 covers 16 residues. Sequencing was performed with immunoSEQ multiplex PCR; in TCRdb, only in-frame clones are kept and a portion is missing. The sample yields under 30,000 clones, 80% to 90% seen once. This chain uses TRBV7-9 with TRBJ2-7; perhaps TRBD1 as D (6 bases). Sequenced material: PBMCs, taken around 14 months after intestinal transplant. This clonotype originated in a human patient who received an intestinal transplant, so some T cells may come from the graft donor. CDR3 amino acids: CASSPPAGQISYEQYF. The CDR3 coding sequence is TGTGCCAGCAGCCCCCCCGCCGGACAGATCTCCTACGAGCAGTACTTC.